This T cell receptor (beta chain) was observed in a study of human T cells and chemical hapten exposure. Turning to the study itself: Upper inner arm skin measuring 2 cm by 2 cm received 2% DPC for sensitization. Broader study findings: Expanded TCRs showed more large CDR3 clusters than pre-sensitization or healthy control sets. It should be noted that donors had alopecia, so their immune response may differ from healthy people's.

Time point here: pre-sensitization, week 0. The treatment denotes: therapeutic diphenylcyclopropenone sensitization with weekly scalp DPC. Library preparation tagged each individual cDNA molecule with a unique molecular identifier. TCRdb called the RACE reads again in MiXCR, with one record for every CDR3 protein. The data contain a few hundred thousand distinct CDR3 sequences, 5.5% of them singletons. Germline V gene data show CDR1 as LGHDT and CDR2 as YNNKEL (reference sequence). Trimming stripped 3 bases from V and 5 bases from J, with 19 bases between. The CDR3 is 17 amino acids. Remarks on this clonotype: Its specificity is not known.

Sequenced here: whole blood, sampled in connection with sensitization to the hapten diphenylcyclopropenone (DPC). The chain recombines TRBV3-1 with TRBJ1-4, with D unclear. The TCR originated in a young woman with alopecia areata. Some clones in this sample may be carry-over from other donors' samples. CDR3 protein: CASSHLSKDLRNEKLFF. The CDR3 bases are TGTGCCAGCAGCCACCTTTCAAAGGACCTTAGAAATGAAAAACTGTTTTTT.